This T cell receptor (beta chain) came from a study of blood T cells in healthy people across ages. The use of a sample-barcoded 5' primer and a J-beta primer mix characterized a second PCR of roughly 6 to 11 cycles. Each CDR3 protein is one row after TCRdb ran MiXCR on the 5' RACE reads. The profile covers under 2 million distinct CDR3 sequences, with roughly 32% appearing a single time and approximately 10% taken by the ten largest. In its sample, this clonotype was seen many times. The antigen is undetermined. The germline gene is not matched at one end of the junction; a read error may be the cause. Those donating, healthy Caucasian individuals from Russia, were aged about 6 to 90. Each donor supplied approximately 10 milliliters of peripheral blood. General observations from the study: TCR beta diversity tracked closely with naive T cell percentage. The study lacked donor CMV status, which possibly confounded expanded clonotype changes.

Germline V gene sequence: CDR1 LGHDT, CDR2 YNNKEL (reference sequence). The CDR3 has 12 amino acids. Sequences were obtained from blood. This chain connects TRBV3-1 to TRBJ2-5, with no clear D. The receptor was isolated from a woman in her twenties or thirties in good health. CDR3 sequence reads: CASSQVRETQYF. In DNA form, the CDR3 reads TGCGCCAGCAGCCAAGTCCGGGAGACCCAGTACTTC.